These 23 T cell receptor beta chains originate from one sample sequenced in a study of T cell clonality in common variable immunodeficiency. General observations from the study: Fewer deletions and N-nucleotide insertions were reportedly seen in common variable immunodeficiency TCR beta sequences.

This table comes from immunoSEQ multiplex PCR, and its TCRdb copy is limited to in-frame clones, with some not included. The profile covers 25,000 to 35,000 clones, none occurring a single time. For these TCRs, the target antigens are not known. Sequenced input: peripheral blood mononuclear cells. All receptors derive from a human donor with common variable immunodeficiency.

This clone was seen ten or more times. The CDR3 end is not reached by the read, which stops 3 residues before it; the germline J gene fills it in. This chain joins TRBV18 and TRBJ1-1; a weak D match, TRBD1 (5 bases). Germline V gives CDR1 KGHSH, CDR2 LQKENI. The CDR3 length is 14 residues. V lost 4 bases to trimming and J lost 1 base, with 10 bases between them. CDR3: CASSQGTGNTEAFF. The DNA read from the CDR3 is TGTGCCAGCTCACAGGGAACAGGGAACACTGAA.

There are a few counts of this clone. The read gets to within 3 residues of the CDR3 end, and the germline J gene fills in the rest. The chain recombines TRBV7-2 with TRBJ2-7; possibly TRBD1 or TRBD2 for D (5 bases each). CDR3 length: 13 residues. Trimming shortened V by 1 base and J by 6 bases, and 10 bases separated the two germline ends. CDR1 and CDR2 (germline): SGHTA, FQGNSA. CDR3 sequence: CASSLVAGSEQYF. The CDR3 DNA, read in part, is TGTGCCAGCAGCTTAGTCGCAGGGAGCGAG.

About this clone itself: With the read ending 3 residues before the CDR3 end, the germline J gene is used to fill in that end. The chain uses TRBV7-6 and TRBJ1-4; perhaps TRBD1 as D (6 bases). The germline V gene encodes CDR1 SGHVS and CDR2 FNYEAQ. V was trimmed by 6 bases and J by 5 bases, leaving 13 bases between them. The CDR3 totals 14 residues. The CDR3 sequence: CASSPRTENEKLFF. The CDR3 bases that were read are TGTGCCAGCAGTCCGAGGACAGAAAATGAAAAA.

In its sample, this clone was seen many times. With the read ending 3 residues before the CDR3 end, the germline J gene is used to fill in that end. V and J are TRBV7-3 and TRBJ2-1; D gene unclear. V lost 5 bases and J lost 9, with 11 bases in between. This CDR3 region has 12 residues. The germline V gene has CDR1 SGHTA and CDR2 FQGTGA. Incomplete CDR3 DNA: TGTGCCAGCAGCCATTACCCCGGTGAG. Its translation is CASSHYPGE. The full CDR3 protein reads CASSHYPGEQFF.

This clone was found a few times. The CDR3 end is not reached by the read, which stops 3 residues before it; the germline J gene fills it in. The chain joins TRBV19 to TRBJ1-3; tentatively, D is TRBD1 (6 bases). V was pared by 4 bases and J by 0 bases, with 13 bases between. The CDR3 runs to 16 residues. Germline CDR1 is LNHDA and CDR2 is SQIVND (reference sequence). Here the CDR3 reads CASSTLQGHSGNTIYF. The sequenced part of the CDR3 DNA is TGTGCCAGTAGTACCCTACAGGGACACTCTGGAAACACC.

This clone has only a few counts. Coverage ceases 3 residues before the CDR3 finishes, and the germline J gene fills in the end. The chain carries TRBV7-8 and TRBJ2-7; TRBD2 matches at 7 bases. The length of the CDR3 is 14 residues. V was pared by 8 bases and J by 1 base, with 8 bases of the junction left unmatched. The germline gives CDR1 SGHVS, CDR2 FQNEAQ. The chain's CDR3 is CASGSGTYSYEQYF. The sequenced CDR3 bases are TGTGCCAGCGGAAGCGGGACCTATTCCTACGAG.

Regarding this clone: The read stops 3 residues short of the end of the CDR3; the missing end is completed from the germline J gene. This rearrangement joins TRBV19 to TRBJ1-5, with D maybe TRBD1 (6 bases). V lost 7 bases and J lost 4, with 14 bases in between. This CDR3 is built from 14 residues. CDR1 and CDR2 from the germline V gene are LNHDA and SQIVND (reference sequence). The CDR3 reads CASNTGLGNQPQHF. The part of the CDR3 DNA that was read is TGTGCCAGTAATACAGGGCTGGGGAATCAGCCC.

This clone has ten or more counts. From the germline J gene comes the end of the CDR3, since the read stops 3 residues before it. The rearrangement joins TRBV6-7 to TRBJ1-2, with 7 bases identical to TRBD1. TRBV6-7 is recorded as an ORF, its role being uncertain. The CDR3 spans 16 residues. V gave up 5 bases and J gave up 4 bases; unmatched junction bases: 13. The CDR3 bases that were read are TGTGCCAGCAGTCGACAGGCAAGGGGGCGTCTCTATGGC. It encodes CASSRQARGRLYG. The whole CDR3 protein reads CASSRQARGRLYGYTF.

In its sample, this clone was seen many times. The CDR3 end falls 3 residues outside the read, so it is completed with the germline J gene. This chain connects TRBV28 to TRBJ1-1; 8 bases line up with TRBD1. The CDR3 extends over 16 amino acids. Germline V gene sequence: CDR1 MDHEN, CDR2 SYDVKM. J lost 1 base, V lost 2 bases, and 6 bases had no gene match. The covered CDR3 bases are TGTGCCAGCAGTTTAGGGCCTGGACAGGGGAACACTGAA. It encodes CASSLGPGQGNTE. The full CDR3 protein reads CASSLGPGQGNTEAFF.

Ten or more counts support this clone. The sequence runs out 3 residues before the end of the CDR3; the remainder is reconstructed from the germline J gene. V and J are TRBV18 and TRBJ1-6, with 9 bases identical to TRBD1. Germline CDR1 and CDR2: KGHSH and LQKENI. The CDR3 has 16 amino acids. Trimming removed 3 bases from V and 9 bases from J; junction bases left unmatched: 9. CDR3 protein: CASSPQPGQGGSPLHF. Incomplete CDR3 DNA: TGTGCCAGCTCACCTCAACCGGGACAGGGTGGTTCACCC.

This clone came up many times. The read finishes 3 residues shy of the CDR3 end, and the germline J gene is used to complete it. The genes are TRBV2 and TRBJ2-1; D call uncertain. The CDR3 is 11 residues long. The V gene lost 7 bases and the J gene lost 8 bases, with 9 bases spanning the gap. Germline assignment: CDR1 SNHLY and CDR2 FYNNEI. The chain's CDR3 is CASTVSDEQFF. CDR3 DNA (partial): TGTGCCAGCACTGTAAGCGATGAG. Looking up the rest from reference TRBV2 and TRBJ2-1 gives the full variable domain: EPEVTQTPSHQVTQMGQEVILRCVPISNHLYFYWYRQILGQKVEFLVSFYNNEISEKSEIFDDQFSVERPDGSNFTLKIRSTKLEDSAMYFCASTVSDEQFFGPGTRLTVL.

This clone was counted between two and nine times. Incomplete CDR3 DNA: TGTGCCAGCAGTGGACAGCTTAATTCACCC. Translated: CASSGQLNSP. The complete CDR3 sequence is CASSGQLNSPLHF. This chain joins TRBV6-1 and TRBJ1-6; perhaps TRBD1 as D (5 bases). The CDR3 end falls 3 residues outside the read, so it is completed with the germline J gene. Trimming took off 4 bases at V and 6 bases at J, with 7 bases between the two ends. From germline, CDR1 is MNHNS and CDR2 SASEGT. The CDR3 covers 13 residues.

This clone was detected ten times or more. The CDR3 goes on 3 residues after the read ends, and that part is filled in from the germline J gene. J is TRBJ1-6 and V is TRBV20-1, with a weak D call TRBD1 (6 bases). CDR1 is DFQATT, CDR2 SNEGSKA, per germline (reference sequence). The CDR3 covers 13 residues. V was clipped by 6 bases and J by 2 bases, with 8 bases between them. The covered CDR3 bases are TGCAGTGCGCGGACAGCCTATAATTCACCC. It encodes CSARTAYNSP. The complete CDR3 reads CSARTAYNSPLHF.

The sample holds a few counts of this clone. Coverage ceases 3 residues before the CDR3 finishes, and the germline J gene fills in the end. The chain recombines TRBV30 with TRBJ2-1; maybe TRBD2 (5 bases). From germline, CDR1 is GTSNPN and CDR2 SVGIG (reference sequence). CDR3 length: 13 amino acids. Trimming removed 3 bases at V and 7 bases at J, with 13 bases between. CDR3 DNA (partial): TGTGCCTGGAGAGGCCTAGCTTTGAATGAG. Translation: CAWRGLALNE. The whole CDR3 sequence reads CAWRGLALNEQFF.

In this sample, this clone turned up a few times. The DNA ends 3 residues before the CDR3 does, and the rest of the CDR3 is filled in from the germline J gene. This chain joins TRBV5-1 and TRBJ2-1, with D perhaps matching TRBD2 (6 bases). The V end lost 4 bases, the J end lost 4 bases, and 9 bases lay between the germline ends. Germline CDR1 and CDR2: SGHRS and YFSETQ. CDR3 size: 13 residues. Incomplete CDR3 DNA: TGCGCCAGCAGCGGCGGGGATTACAATGAG. Residues: CASSGGDYNE. From start to end, the CDR3 is CASSGGDYNEQFF.

This clone was detected ten times or more. The read terminates 3 residues before the CDR3 end, so the remaining end is supplied by the germline J gene. V is TRBV7-6 and J is TRBJ2-1; D ambiguous. Trimming cost V 5 bases and J 7 bases, with 12 bases left between them. Per germline, CDR1 SGHVS and CDR2 FNYEAQ. The CDR3 covers 13 residues. The sequenced part of the CDR3 DNA is TGTGCCAGCAGCGCCAACACGGGTAATGAG. Amino acid sequence: CASSANTGNE. The full CDR3 sequence reads CASSANTGNEQFF.

This clone has ten or more counts. The CDR3 is cut off 3 residues early in the read; its end comes from the germline J gene. This rearrangement joins TRBV19 to TRBJ1-4; D remains unclear. Between the trimmed V and J ends, which lost 5 bases and 8 bases, there was a span of 15 bases. Germline-derived CDR1 and CDR2 are LNHDA and SQIVND (reference sequence). The CDR3 is made up of 14 amino acids. CDR3 sequence: CASSPRSKEEKLFF. CDR3 bases read: TGTGCCAGTAGTCCGCGGTCGAAAGAGGAAAAA.

Turning to this clone: Read sequence stops 3 residues before the CDR3 end, and the germline J gene provides the missing end. V usage is TRBV5-1 and J usage is TRBJ1-4; TRBD1 might be the D (6 bases). Germline V gene lookup returns CDR1 SGHRS and CDR2 YFSETQ. The CDR3 is 18 residues long. The germline V and J ends were trimmed by 0 bases and 0 bases, with 15 bases remaining between them. The CDR3 DNA, read in part, is TGCGCCAGCAGCTTGGCTCTGAGGACAGCTTCAACTAATGAAAAA. This gives the protein CASSLALRTASTNEK. The CDR3 in its entirety is CASSLALRTASTNEKLFF.

This clone has ten or more counts. Coverage ceases 3 residues before the CDR3 finishes, and the germline J gene fills in the end. This chain links TRBV19 with TRBJ1-6; 7 bases fit TRBD1. Germline V CDR1 and CDR2: LNHDA, SQIVND (reference sequence). This CDR3 has 17 amino acids. V lost 5 bases, J lost 0 bases, and 7 bases stayed unmatched. The CDR3 reads CASSETQGSSYNSPLHF. CDR3 DNA (partial): TGTGCCAGTAGTGAAACACAGGGGAGCTCCTATAATTCACCC.

This clone was observed a handful of times. The DNA ends 3 residues before the CDR3 does, and the rest of the CDR3 is filled in from the germline J gene. The gene calls are TRBV6-4 and TRBJ2-1; 11 nucleotides agree with TRBD1. J was trimmed by 7 bases and V by 6 bases; bases with no gene match: 2. This CDR3 is 13 amino acids long. Germline V gene data show CDR1 as MRHNA and CDR2 as SNTAGT. The part of the CDR3 DNA that was read is TGTGCCAGCAGGGGACAGGGGGAAAATGAG. Amino acids: CASRGQGENE. The CDR3 in full is CASRGQGENEQFF.

At least ten counts were recorded for this clone. Read data end 3 residues before the CDR3 end; the end is taken from the germline J gene. The chain employs TRBV7-9 and TRBJ2-5; D uncertain. Trimming cost V 4 bases and J 5 bases, with 14 bases left between them. In germline, CDR1 is SEHNR, CDR2 FQNEAQ (reference sequence). This CDR3 region has 14 residues. The covered CDR3 bases are TGTGCCAGCAGCTCGCGCTTCATCCCGGAGACC. Translation: CASSSRFIPET. The full CDR3 protein reads CASSSRFIPETQYF.

This clone was seen ten or more times. Read sequence stops 3 residues before the CDR3 end, and the germline J gene provides the missing end. This sequence joins TRBV7-8 and TRBJ2-2; D uncertain. This CDR3 comprises 15 residues. The V end was cut by 6 bases, the J end by 6 bases, with 17 bases between. The germline CDR1 and CDR2 sequences are SGHVS and FQNEAQ. The sequenced part of the CDR3 DNA is TGTGCCAGCAGTTCCAGTCCTAGTTGGTCCGGGGAG. Encoded protein: CASSSSPSWSGE. The whole CDR3 sequence is CASSSSPSWSGELFF.

This clone came up many times. The missing CDR3 end, 3 residues past where the read stops, is filled in from the germline J gene. V gene TRBV27 combines with J gene TRBJ2-7, with D unresolved. V was pared by 5 bases and J by 0 bases, with 5 bases between. CDR3 length: 12 residues. Germline assignment: CDR1 MNHEY and CDR2 SMNVEV (reference sequence). The CDR3 reads CASSTSSYEQYF. Partial CDR3 DNA: TGTGCCAGCAGTACAAGCTCCTACGAG.